One and the same sample provided the 8 T cell receptor beta chains below, sequenced in a study of blood T cell repertoires in COVID-19. Method: immunoSEQ multiplex PCR; TCRdb's copy keeps in-frame clones and lacks some. This repertoire shows nearly 250,000 clones, 86% found once; its top ten account for 2% to 2.5%. Sequencing input: PBMCs or T cells enriched from blood (not recorded which). These receptors all stem from a woman in her 50s who had recovered from COVID-19.

V is TRBV5-1 and J is TRBJ1-3; D may be TRBD1 (5 bases). The CDR3 has 16 amino acids. The V gene's germline CDR1 is SGHRS and CDR2 YFSETQ. Trimming cost V 4 bases and J 4 bases, with 18 bases left between them. CDR3 in amino acids: CASSPTSQRGGNTIYF. In nucleotides, the CDR3 is TGCGCCAGCAGCCCGACCTCGCAACGGGGGGGAAACACCATATATTTT.

V gene TRBV6-5 combines with J gene TRBJ1-4; D perhaps matches TRBD1 (6 bases). V dropped 10 bases and J dropped 3 bases, with 15 bases sitting between them. Germline values: CDR1 MNHEY, CDR2 SVGAGI. The CDR3 consists of 14 residues. The CDR3 is CATAVGGPNEKLFF. CDR3 nucleotides: TGTGCCACTGCGGTGGGGGGGCCTAATGAAAAACTGTTTTTT.

This chain links TRBV15 with TRBJ2-7; D may be TRBD1 (6 bases). Looked up from germline, CDR1 is LNHNV and CDR2 is YYDKDF (reference sequence). CDR3 length: 13 residues. Here the CDR3 reads CSASRGLSYEQYF. In DNA, the CDR3 is TGTTCCGCCTCTAGGGGGTTGTCCTACGAGCAGTACTTC.

This clone was detected a few times. The chain recombines TRBV5-4 with TRBJ2-3, with TRBD1 matching 9 bases. There are 15 residues in the CDR3. V gave up 2 bases and J gave up 4 bases; unmatched junction bases: 5. Germline CDR1 reads SGHNT; CDR2 reads YYREEE (reference sequence). The CDR3 DNA follows: TGTGCCAGCAGCTTACCGGGACAGGGATCAGATACGCAGTATTTT. Amino acids: CASSLPGQGSDTQYF.

The chain links TRBV7-9 to TRBJ2-7, with TRBD1 identical over 11 bases. The CDR3 runs 14 residues. After removal of 5 bases from V and 5 bases from J, the junction contained 5 bases not matched to a gene. Germline V gene data show CDR1 as SEHNR and CDR2 as FQNEAQ (reference sequence). DNA of the CDR3: TGTGCCAGCAGCCTCGGGACAGGGGGTAACGAGCAGTACTTC. Translated: CASSLGTGGNEQYF.

CDR3: CSASPGGLGYTF. The CDR3 coding sequence is TGCAGTGCCAGTCCAGGGGGCCTTGGCTACACCTTC. The V gene is TRBV20-1, the J gene TRBJ1-2, with 8 bases lining up with TRBD1. This CDR3 contains 12 residues. Germline loops: CDR1 DFQATT, CDR2 SNEGSKA (reference sequence). Trimming removed 6 bases from V and 7 bases from J; junction bases left unmatched: 7.

This chain uses TRBV30 with TRBJ2-5; TRBD2 matches at 10 bases. Germline V gene lookup returns CDR1 GTSNPN and CDR2 SVGIG (reference sequence). CDR3 size: 15 residues. J lost 4 bases, V lost 7 bases, and 12 bases had no gene match. In nucleotides, the CDR3 is TGTGCCTTGGGGAGGAGCGGGGGGGCCCTAGAGACCCAGTACTTC. The encoded protein is CALGRSGGALETQYF.

This clone showed up just once. The V call is TRBV7-9, the J call TRBJ1-6; 9 nucleotides align to TRBD1. Germline V gives CDR1 SEHNR, CDR2 FQNEAQ (reference sequence). J gave up 7 bases and V 8 bases, and 9 bases lay outside the gene matches. The CDR3 spans 15 residues. The CDR3 loop is CASQTDGTGNSPLHF. As DNA, the CDR3 is TGTGCCAGCCAAACCGATGGGACAGGGAATTCACCCCTCCACTTT.